This T cell receptor beta chain emerged from a study of technical replicates of blood from a few donors. V was pared by 4 bases and J by 7 bases, with 11 bases between. This CDR3 comprises 13 residues. Germline V lookup: CDR1 ENHRY, CDR2 SYGVKD. TCRdb's table, derived via immunoSEQ multiplex PCR, lists solely in-frame clones and lacks some. Of about 70,000 clones listed, around 96% were seen once; the top ten hold about 0.4%. Sequencing was carried out using T cells isolated from PBMCs. The source is a human donor in good health. The chain combines TRBV10-3 with TRBJ1-5; maybe TRBD1 (5 bases). CDR3 sequence: CAISGPGLQPQHF. CDR3 coding DNA: TGTGCCATCAGTGGTCCGGGACTGCAGCCCCAGCATTTT.